This TCR beta chain was observed in a study of blood T cell repertoires in COVID-19. The data were produced by immunoSEQ multiplex PCR, yet TCRdb's version contains in-frame clones alone and is incomplete. The table shows some 170,000 clones, with over 75% occurring only once. Germline lookup yields CDR1 SEHNR and CDR2 FQNEAQ (reference sequence). V dropped 4 bases and J dropped 2 bases, with 12 bases sitting between them. CDR3 length equals 14 residues. Sequenced sample: peripheral blood. This clonotype was sampled from a woman between 65 and 79 years old with acute or convalescent COVID-19. This chain connects TRBV7-9 to TRBJ2-7; TRBD2 might be the D (5 bases). The CDR3 region is CASSSRVSTYEQYF. The DNA of the CDR3 is TGTGCCAGCAGCTCGCGGGTCAGCACCTACGAGCAGTACTTC.